This T cell receptor beta chain was observed in a study of molecular identifiers for immune sequencing clone quantification. As concerns this clonotype: A much larger clone sits a single nucleotide away, making a read error possible.

The CDR3 is 18 amino acids. Germline V gene lookup returns CDR1 MNHEY and CDR2 SMNVEV (reference sequence). V lost 3 bases to trimming and J lost 0 bases, with 15 bases between them. TCRdb reanalysed the PCR reads using MiXCR and keeps one entry per CDR3 protein. The sample lists under 350,000 distinct CDR3 sequences; roughly a quarter were seen once. The source of this sequence is a human donor in good health. Some libraries in this study had Jurkat cell RNA spiked in. The chain joins TRBV27 to TRBJ1-6; D remains unclear. Sample: naive CD8+ T cells from blood, with Jurkat cell RNA spiked in. Indicated subset: FACS-sorted CD8+CD4-CCR7+CD45RA+ naive T cells. In DNA form, the CDR3 reads TGTGCCAGCAGTTTCATCCTCCTCGTGAGCTCCTATAATTCACCCCTCCACTTT. Translated, it gives CASSFILLVSSYNSPLHF.